The 27 T cell receptor beta chains in this list originate from one sample, sequenced in a study of response to subunit inactivated influenza vaccine. In TCRdb, the RT-PCR reads were re-called with MiXCR into one record per CDR3 protein. The data show 150,000 to 200,000 distinct CDR3 sequences, approximately 8.7% seen once. The material sequenced was non-naive T cells sorted from PBMCs, taken on the day of vaccination. The receptor set was obtained from a man in his fifties who received an inactivated influenza vaccine.

The chain links TRBV9 to TRBJ2-1; 8 nucleotides agree with TRBD2. The germline CDR1 and CDR2 sequences are SGDLS and YYNGEE. Trimming cost V 0 bases and J 7 bases; bases outside gene matches: 9. The CDR3 has 16 amino acids. The CDR3 spells CASSVEAGVHMNEQFF. Here the CDR3 DNA reads TGTGCCAGCAGCGTAGAAGCGGGAGTGCATATGAATGAGCAGTTCTTC.

The chain has TRBV2 and TRBJ2-2; D may be TRBD1 or TRBD2 (5 bases each). There are 14 residues in the CDR3. CDR1 is SNHLY and CDR2 is FYNNEI in the germline V gene. V was clipped by 8 bases and J by 13 bases, with 23 bases between them. CDR3 amino acids: CASRDGPNTGWLFF. The CDR3 bases are TGTGCCAGCCGGGACGGTCCGAACACCGGGTGGCTGTTTTTT.

This clonotype was seen more than once but under ten times. The chain uses TRBV6-2 or TRBV6-3 and TRBJ2-2; unclear D gene. V shed 7 bases and J shed 0 bases, with 12 bases lying between them. CDR3 size: 15 residues. Germline lookup yields CDR1 MNHEY and CDR2 SVGEGT. The CDR3 sequence: CASNPRRPNTGELFF. In nucleotides, the CDR3 is TGTGCCAGCAACCCCCGTAGACCGAACACCGGGGAGCTGTTTTTT.

This clonotype was counted ten times or more. The chain employs TRBV20-1 and TRBJ2-1; D is possibly TRBD1 (5 bases). V gave up 4 bases and J gave up 4 bases, with 20 bases separating them. Germline CDR1 DFQATT, CDR2 SNEGSKA (reference sequence). This CDR3 has 16 amino acids. In DNA form, the CDR3 reads TGCAGTGCTACCCCCAAGGGGCGTCATCTGTACAATGAGCAGTTCTTC. Amino acid sequence: CSATPKGRHLYNEQFF.

The sample holds many counts of this clonotype. The V gene is TRBV20-1, the J gene TRBJ2-3; no clear D. The germline V gene encodes CDR1 DFQATT and CDR2 SNEGSKA (reference sequence). The germline V and J ends were trimmed by 4 bases and 4 bases, with 12 bases remaining between them. The CDR3 contains 13 residues. In DNA, the CDR3 is TGCAGTGCTATCAGGACCGGCCCAGATACGCAGTATTTT. The encoded protein is CSAIRTGPDTQYF.

This clonotype was detected only a few times. The V and J genes are TRBV6-2 or TRBV6-3 and TRBJ2-1, with TRBD1 identical over 8 bases. J was trimmed by 6 bases and V by 6 bases; bases with no gene match: 10. This CDR3 has 15 amino acids. Germline CDR1 and CDR2: MNHEY and SVGEGT. DNA of the CDR3: TGTGCCAGCAGGAGAACAGGGGGTCGGGGCAATGAGCAGTTCTTC. Residues: CASRRTGGRGNEQFF.

This clonotype was counted only a few times. The V gene is TRBV7-2, the J gene TRBJ2-3, with D maybe TRBD1 (6 bases). CDR1 SGHTA and CDR2 FQGNSA come from the germline V gene. The V and J ends lost 3 bases and 4 bases respectively, with 11 bases between them. CDR3 length: 14 residues. Written as DNA, the CDR3 is TGTGCCAGCAGCTTCACCCCAGGGGCAGATACGCAGTATTTT. It translates to CASSFTPGADTQYF. Looking up the rest from reference TRBV7-2 and TRBJ2-3 gives the full variable domain: GAGVSQSPSNKVTEKGKDVELRCDPISGHTALYWYRQSLGQGLEFLIYFQGNSAPDKSGLPSDRFSAERTGGSVSTLTIQRTQQEDSAVYLCASSFTPGADTQYFGPGTRLTVL.

This clonotype was detected only a few times. The chain uses TRBV2 and TRBJ2-1, with 9 bases lining up with TRBD2. J lost 8 bases, V lost 7 bases, and 12 bases had no gene match. Germline lookup yields CDR1 SNHLY and CDR2 FYNNEI. The CDR3 spans 15 residues. CDR3 sequence reads: CASTEWLAGRDEQFF. The CDR3 DNA sequence: TGTGCCAGCACCGAATGGCTAGCGGGAAGGGATGAGCAGTTCTTC.

The chain recombines TRBV20-1 with TRBJ2-7; D assignment may be TRBD1 or TRBD2 (5 bases each). V dropped 0 bases and J dropped 4 bases, with 16 bases sitting between them. CDR1 and CDR2 (germline): DFQATT, SNEGSKA (reference sequence). The CDR3 is made up of 15 amino acids. The CDR3 spells CSARDPAGTVYEQYF. In DNA, the CDR3 is TGCAGTGCTAGAGATCCAGCCGGGACCGTATACGAGCAGTACTTC.

This clonotype was detected ten times or more. The V and J genes are TRBV29-1 and TRBJ2-3; possibly TRBD1 for D (5 bases). Per germline, CDR1 SQVTM and CDR2 ANQGSEA. V was clipped by 4 bases and J by 2 bases, with 7 bases between them. The CDR3 is 12 amino acids. The CDR3 here is CSVAGHTDTQYF. The CDR3 DNA sequence: TGCAGCGTTGCCGGACACACAGATACGCAGTATTTT.

At least ten counts were recorded for this clonotype. V is TRBV20-1 and J is TRBJ2-7; D is possibly TRBD1 (5 bases). V lost 1 base to trimming and J lost 0 bases, with 10 bases between them. This CDR3 is built from 14 residues. In germline, CDR1 is DFQATT, CDR2 SNEGSKA (reference sequence). This CDR3 is CSARGGVGSYEQYF. In DNA form, the CDR3 reads TGCAGTGCTAGAGGGGGCGTAGGCTCCTACGAGCAGTACTTC.

This clonotype has a handful of counts. The chain carries TRBV9 and TRBJ2-1, with TRBD2 matching 12 bases. The length of the CDR3 is 16 residues. Germline CDR1 and CDR2: SGDLS and YYNGEE. With 0 bases clipped from V and 7 bases from J, the junction kept 5 bases outside the gene matches. The CDR3 coding sequence is TGTGCCAGCAGCGTAGGATCTAGCGGGAGGGGAAATGAGCAGTTCTTC. This gives the protein CASSVGSSGRGNEQFF.

V gene TRBV28 combines with J gene TRBJ2-5; D could derive from TRBD1 or TRBD2 (5 bases each). Germline V lookup: CDR1 MDHEN, CDR2 SYDVKM. Trimming left V 5 bases short and J 5 bases short, with 21 bases between. The CDR3 extends over 16 amino acids. The DNA of the CDR3 is TGTGCCAGCAGTCTAGGCCATGGGTGGGGCGGGGAGACCCAGTACTTC. Its translation: CASSLGHGWGGETQYF.

This clonotype was found a few times. The rearrangement links TRBV11-2 to TRBJ2-3, with TRBD2 matching over 7 bases. The length of the CDR3 is 17 residues. Germline V gives CDR1 SGHAT, CDR2 FQNNGV. V trimming: 2 bases; J trimming: 5 bases; junction bases outside the gene matches: 13. CDR3 in amino acids: CASSLNPGGSAEDTQYF. CDR3 bases: TGTGCCAGCAGCTTAAATCCGGGGGGTTCTGCGGAAGATACGCAGTATTTT.

This chain uses TRBV12-3 or TRBV12-4 with TRBJ2-1; D is possibly TRBD1 or TRBD2 (5 bases each). Trimming took off 2 bases at V and 8 bases at J, with 19 bases between the two ends. The CDR3 spans 16 residues. CDR3 region: CASSLMGPLIWYEQFF. CDR3 sequence (DNA): TGTGCCAGCAGTTTAATGGGACCCCTAATTTGGTATGAGCAGTTCTTC.

The chain uses TRBV5-1 and TRBJ2-1, with 14 positions matching TRBD2. Germline V gene data show CDR1 as SGHRS and CDR2 as YFSETQ. The ends lost 4 bases at V and 6 bases at J; junction bases unmatched: 6. The CDR3 extends over 16 amino acids. CDR3 nucleotide sequence: TGCGCCAGCAGCCCTCCGGGACTAGCGGGAGTCAATGAGCAGTTCTTC. Encoded protein: CASSPPGLAGVNEQFF.

The J gene is TRBJ2-2, the V gene TRBV11-2; D tentatively reads TRBD1 or TRBD2 (5 bases each). Per the germline V gene, CDR1 is SGHAT and CDR2 is FQNNGV. With 5 bases removed from V and 2 bases from J, the gap between germline ends came to 18 bases. CDR3 length: 17 residues. The CDR3 spells CASSQTWGTVNTGELFF. The CDR3 DNA follows: TGTGCCAGCAGCCAAACTTGGGGGACCGTTAACACCGGGGAGCTGTTTTTT.

J is TRBJ2-7 and V is TRBV5-1; 14 bases are a match to TRBD2. J gave up 6 bases and V 4 bases, and 9 bases lay outside the gene matches. The CDR3 sequence is 16 residues long. Looked up from germline, CDR1 is SGHRS and CDR2 is YFSETQ. The CDR3 region is CASSPGTSGGLAEQYF. CDR3 in DNA: TGCGCCAGCAGCCCCGGGACTAGCGGGGGCTTAGCCGAGCAGTACTTC.

This clonotype was detected ten times or more. The J gene is TRBJ1-1, the V gene TRBV6-1, with D hard to call. V lost 3 bases and J 1 base, leaving 6 bases between the germline ends. The CDR3 is 13 residues long. Germline CDR1 reads MNHNS; CDR2 reads SASEGT. CDR3 amino acids: CASSDLKNTEAFF. CDR3 bases: TGTGCCAGCAGTGACCTAAAGAACACTGAAGCTTTCTTT.

This clonotype was seen a few times. V and J are TRBV11-2 and TRBJ2-7; 7 positions match TRBD2. The CDR3 extends over 14 amino acids. V trimming: 2 bases; J trimming: 0 bases; junction bases outside the gene matches: 1. Germline loops: CDR1 SGHAT, CDR2 FQNNGV. As DNA, the CDR3 is TGTGCCAGCAGCTTAAGGACTAGCTCCTACGAGCAGTACTTC. It yields the protein CASSLRTSSYEQYF.

This clonotype came up many times. The V gene is TRBV27, the J gene TRBJ1-1, with D possibly TRBD1 on 5 matching bases. The CDR3 has 15 residues. Trimming stripped 1 base from V and 5 bases from J, with 14 bases between. Germline V gene lookup returns CDR1 MNHEY and CDR2 SMNVEV (reference sequence). DNA for the CDR3: TGTGCCAGCAGTTTATATCCGGGGGGAATAACTGAAGCTTTCTTT. This sequence encodes CASSLYPGGITEAFF.

This clonotype appeared many times. The rearrangement links TRBV7-2 to TRBJ1-1; 7 nucleotides line up with TRBD1. V lost 5 bases and J lost 8; bases outside the gene matches: 8. CDR1 and CDR2 (germline): SGHTA, FQGNSA. This CDR3 is 13 amino acids long. Here the CDR3 DNA reads TGTGCCAGCAGCCTGGGACAGTTAGGGGAAGCTTTCTTT. It codes for CASSLGQLGEAFF.

This clonotype was found a few times. The genes are TRBV20-1 and TRBJ1-1; D is unresolved. Germline lookup yields CDR1 DFQATT and CDR2 SNEGSKA (reference sequence). V shed 3 bases and J shed 4 bases, with 6 bases lying between them. This CDR3 contains 11 residues. The DNA of the CDR3 is TGCAGTGCTAGTGTGGGCACTGAAGCTTTCTTT. It yields the protein CSASVGTEAFF.

This clonotype showed up just a few times. The V gene is TRBV4-2, the J gene TRBJ1-4; 8 nucleotides line up with TRBD1. Germline V gene sequence: CDR1 LGHNA, CDR2 YNFKEQ. The V gene end was trimmed by 4 bases and the J gene end by 8 bases; junction bases not matched to a gene: 15. This CDR3 is built from 17 residues. The CDR3: CASSPSGPTGGGEKLFF. The CDR3 DNA is TGTGCCAGCAGCCCCAGTGGCCCAACAGGGGGGGGAGAAAAACTGTTTTTT.

The sample holds a few counts of this clonotype. The chain couples TRBV29-1 to TRBJ1-5, with D perhaps matching TRBD1 (6 bases). Germline V lookup: CDR1 SQVTM, CDR2 ANQGSEA. The V end lost 7 bases, the J end lost 3 bases, and 13 bases lay between the germline ends. The CDR3 is 13 amino acids. CDR3 sequence (DNA): TGCAGCGCCCGGGACAACTTCAATCAGCCCCAGCATTTT. This translates into CSARDNFNQPQHF.

This rearrangement joins TRBV11-1 to TRBJ2-1, with TRBD2 matching over 9 bases. J gave up 6 bases and V 2 bases, and 14 bases lay outside the gene matches. The CDR3 is 18 amino acids. The V gene's germline CDR1 is SGHAT and CDR2 FQDESV (reference sequence). CDR3 nucleotide sequence: TGTGCCAGCAGCTTAAGAGGGGGGTCGTTGGGACTAGCCAATGAGCAGTTCTTC. It yields the protein CASSLRGGSLGLANEQFF.

This clonotype has a handful of counts. The genes are TRBV7-8 and TRBJ1-1; possibly TRBD1 for D (6 bases). This CDR3 has 13 amino acids. V was clipped by 1 base and J by 11 bases, with 14 bases between them. Germline assignment: CDR1 SGHVS and CDR2 FQNEAQ. CDR3 sequence (DNA): TGTGCCAGCAGCTTAGATACAGGGAGTGATGCTTTCTTT. This encodes CASSLDTGSDAFF. Supplemented by reference TRBV7-8 and TRBJ1-1, the full variable domain reads GAGVSQSPRYKVAKRGQDVALRCDPISGHVSLFWYQQALGQGPEFLTYFQNEAQLDKSGLPSDRFFAERPEGSVSTLKIQRTQQEDSAVYLCASSLDTGSDAFFGQGTRLTVV.